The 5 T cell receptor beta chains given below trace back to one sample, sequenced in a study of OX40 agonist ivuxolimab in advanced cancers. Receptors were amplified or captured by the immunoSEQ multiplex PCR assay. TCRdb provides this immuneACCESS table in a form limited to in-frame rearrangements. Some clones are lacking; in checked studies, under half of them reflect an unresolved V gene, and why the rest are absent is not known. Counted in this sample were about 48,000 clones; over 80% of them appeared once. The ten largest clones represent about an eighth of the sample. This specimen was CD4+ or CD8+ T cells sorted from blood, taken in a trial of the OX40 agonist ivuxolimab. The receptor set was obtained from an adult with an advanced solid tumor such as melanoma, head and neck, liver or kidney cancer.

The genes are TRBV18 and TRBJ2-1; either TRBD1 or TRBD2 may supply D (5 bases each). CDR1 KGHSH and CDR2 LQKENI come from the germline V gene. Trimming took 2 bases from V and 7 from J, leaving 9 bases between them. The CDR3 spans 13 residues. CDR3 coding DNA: TGTGCCAGCTCACCAGGGACCGTTAATGAGCAGTTCTTC. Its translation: CASSPGTVNEQFF.

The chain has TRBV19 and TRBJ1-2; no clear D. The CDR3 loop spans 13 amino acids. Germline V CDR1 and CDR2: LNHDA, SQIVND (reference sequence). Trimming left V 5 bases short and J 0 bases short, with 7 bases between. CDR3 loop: CASSRTANYGYTF. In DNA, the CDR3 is TGTGCCAGTAGTCGAACAGCTAACTATGGCTACACCTTC.

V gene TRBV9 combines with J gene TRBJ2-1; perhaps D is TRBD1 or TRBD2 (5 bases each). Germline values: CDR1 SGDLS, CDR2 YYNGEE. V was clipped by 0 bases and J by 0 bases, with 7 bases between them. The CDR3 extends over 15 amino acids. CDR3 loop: CASSVDGASYNEQFF. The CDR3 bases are TGTGCCAGCAGCGTAGACGGGGCCTCCTACAATGAGCAGTTCTTC.

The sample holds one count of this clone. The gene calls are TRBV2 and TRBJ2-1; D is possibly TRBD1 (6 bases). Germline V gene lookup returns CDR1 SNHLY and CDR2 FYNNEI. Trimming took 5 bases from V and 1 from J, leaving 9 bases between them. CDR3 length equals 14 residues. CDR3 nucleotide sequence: TGTGCCAGCAGTCGACAGGAGTCCTACAATGAGCAGTTCTTC. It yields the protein CASSRQESYNEQFF.

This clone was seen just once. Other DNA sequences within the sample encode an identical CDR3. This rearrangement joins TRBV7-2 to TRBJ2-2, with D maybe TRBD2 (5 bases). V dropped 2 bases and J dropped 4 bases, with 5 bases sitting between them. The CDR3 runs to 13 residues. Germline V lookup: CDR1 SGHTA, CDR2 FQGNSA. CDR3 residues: CASSLRGTGELFF. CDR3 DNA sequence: TGTGCCAGCAGCTTACGGGGCACCGGGGAGCTGTTTTTT.